The clone carrying this TCR beta chain has only a few counts. The antigen is unknown. The source of the sample is a study of cytomegalovirus exposure and HLA in healthy donors. Use of 60 Vbeta and 13 Jbeta primers characterized the PCR. Produced via immunoSEQ multiplex PCR; TCRdb's table is partial and in-frame only. The sample includes roughly 150,000 clones, approximately 88% of them seen just once. Germline CDR1 SGDLS, CDR2 YYNGEE. CDR3 length equals 14 residues. V shed 2 bases and J shed 4 bases, with 9 bases lying between them. Points from the study as a whole: There were several of the most significant clusters that appeared linked to common viral pathogens in a later analysis. The authors listed 150 to 200 TCR beta chains as cytomegalovirus-associated. Immune exposure data for these donors was limited to CMV serostatus.

This TCR came from a woman aged 18-35 years in good health and CMV-seronegative. V is TRBV9 and J is TRBJ2-2, with D possibly being TRBD1 (5 bases). Sequencing was carried out using PBMCs. The CDR3 loop is CASSVRAGTGELFF. In DNA, the CDR3 is TGTGCCAGCAGCGTCAGGGCTGGCACCGGGGAGCTGTTTTTT.